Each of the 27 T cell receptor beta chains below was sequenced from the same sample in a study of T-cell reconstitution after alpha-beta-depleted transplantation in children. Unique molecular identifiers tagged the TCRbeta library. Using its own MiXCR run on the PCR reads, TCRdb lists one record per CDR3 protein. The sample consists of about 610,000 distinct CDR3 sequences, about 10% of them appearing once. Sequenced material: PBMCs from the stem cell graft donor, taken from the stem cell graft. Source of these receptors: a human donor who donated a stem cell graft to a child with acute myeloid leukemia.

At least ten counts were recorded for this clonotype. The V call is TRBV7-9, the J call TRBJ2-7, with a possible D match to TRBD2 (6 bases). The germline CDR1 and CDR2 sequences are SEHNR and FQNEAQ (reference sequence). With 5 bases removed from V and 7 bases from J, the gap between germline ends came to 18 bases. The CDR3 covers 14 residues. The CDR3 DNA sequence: TGTGCCAGCAGCACCGGCGGGGATTGGGGAGAGCAGTACTTC. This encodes CASSTGGDWGEQYF.

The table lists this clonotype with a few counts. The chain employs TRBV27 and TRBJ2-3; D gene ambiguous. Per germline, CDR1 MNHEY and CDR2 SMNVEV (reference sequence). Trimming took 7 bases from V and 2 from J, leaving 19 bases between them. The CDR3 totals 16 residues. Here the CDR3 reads CASTPGPRYPTDTQYF. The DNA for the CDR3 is TGTGCCAGCACTCCCGGGCCCCGCTACCCCACAGATACGCAGTATTTT.

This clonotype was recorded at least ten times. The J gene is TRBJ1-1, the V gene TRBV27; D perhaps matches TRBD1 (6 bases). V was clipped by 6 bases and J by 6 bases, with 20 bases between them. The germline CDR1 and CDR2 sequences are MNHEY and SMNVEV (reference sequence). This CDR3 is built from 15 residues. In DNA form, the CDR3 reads TGTGCCAGCAGGGAGCGCCGGGGGCAATCGGCTGAAGCTTTCTTT. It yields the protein CASRERRGQSAEAFF.

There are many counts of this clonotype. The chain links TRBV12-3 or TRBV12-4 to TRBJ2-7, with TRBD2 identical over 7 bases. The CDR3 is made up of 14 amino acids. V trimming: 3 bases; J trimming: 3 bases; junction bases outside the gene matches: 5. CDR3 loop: CASSLGGRGYEQYF. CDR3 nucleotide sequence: TGTGCCAGCAGTTTGGGCGGGAGAGGCTACGAGCAGTACTTC.

CDR3 DNA: TGTGCCACCAGTCTGGGGGGAGGAGACGGGGAGCTGTTTTTT. Its protein is CATSLGGGDGELFF. The chain employs TRBV15 and TRBJ2-2; TRBD2 is a possible D gene (6 bases). V was trimmed by 6 bases and J by 7 bases, leaving 15 bases between them. CDR1 is LNHNV and CDR2 is YYDKDF in the germline V gene (reference sequence). The CDR3 extends over 14 amino acids.

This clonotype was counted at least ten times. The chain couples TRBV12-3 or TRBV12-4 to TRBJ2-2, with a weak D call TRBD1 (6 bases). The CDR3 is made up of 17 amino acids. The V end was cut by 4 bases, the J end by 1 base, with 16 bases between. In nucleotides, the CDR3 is TGTGCCAGCAGTTCTTATCCCTTCAGGGGGAACACCGGGGAGCTGTTTTTT. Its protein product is CASSSYPFRGNTGELFF.

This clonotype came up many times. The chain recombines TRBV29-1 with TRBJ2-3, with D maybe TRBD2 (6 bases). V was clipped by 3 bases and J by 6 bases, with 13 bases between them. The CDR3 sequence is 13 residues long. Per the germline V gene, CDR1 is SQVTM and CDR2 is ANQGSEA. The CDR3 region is CSVEVAAGDTQYF. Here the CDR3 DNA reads TGCAGCGTTGAGGTAGCCGCGGGGGATACGCAGTATTTT.

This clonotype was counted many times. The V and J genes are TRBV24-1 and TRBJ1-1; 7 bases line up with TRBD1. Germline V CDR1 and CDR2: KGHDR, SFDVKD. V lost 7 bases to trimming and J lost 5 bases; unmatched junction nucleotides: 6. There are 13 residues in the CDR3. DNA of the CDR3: TGTGCCACCAGCAGACAGGGACGGACTGAAGCTTTCTTT. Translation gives CATSRQGRTEAFF.

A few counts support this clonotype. The CDR3 reads CASYRNPLSTDTQYF. CDR3 DNA sequence: TGTGCCAGCTACCGAAATCCCCTTAGCACAGATACGCAGTATTTT. The rearrangement joins TRBV7-2 to TRBJ2-3, with D hard to call. The CDR3 has 15 amino acids. The V end was cut by 8 bases, the J end by 0 bases, with 15 bases between. Per the germline V gene, CDR1 is SGHTA and CDR2 is FQGNSA.

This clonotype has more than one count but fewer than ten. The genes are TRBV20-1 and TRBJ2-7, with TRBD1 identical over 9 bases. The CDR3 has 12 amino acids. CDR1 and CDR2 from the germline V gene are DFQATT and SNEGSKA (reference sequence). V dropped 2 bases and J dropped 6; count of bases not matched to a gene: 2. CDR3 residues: CSARTGQGEQYF. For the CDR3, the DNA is TGCAGTGCTAGAACGGGACAGGGCGAGCAGTACTTC.

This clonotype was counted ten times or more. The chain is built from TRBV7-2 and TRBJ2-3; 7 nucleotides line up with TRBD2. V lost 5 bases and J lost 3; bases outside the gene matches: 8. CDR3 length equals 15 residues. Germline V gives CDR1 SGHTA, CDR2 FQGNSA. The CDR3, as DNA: TGTGCCAGCAGCGCCCGAGCGGGGACTACAGATACGCAGTATTTT. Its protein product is CASSARAGTTDTQYF. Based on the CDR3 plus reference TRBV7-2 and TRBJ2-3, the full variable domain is GAGVSQSPSNKVTEKGKDVELRCDPISGHTALYWYRQSLGQGLEFLIYFQGNSAPDKSGLPSDRFSAERTGGSVSTLTIQRTQQEDSAVYLCASSARAGTTDTQYFGPGTRLTVL.

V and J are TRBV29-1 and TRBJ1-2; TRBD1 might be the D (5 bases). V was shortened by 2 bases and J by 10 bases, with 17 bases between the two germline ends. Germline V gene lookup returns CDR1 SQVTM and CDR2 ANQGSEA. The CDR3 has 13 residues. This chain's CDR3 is CSVESDSGVDYTF. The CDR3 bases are TGCAGCGTTGAAAGCGACAGCGGAGTTGACTACACCTTC.

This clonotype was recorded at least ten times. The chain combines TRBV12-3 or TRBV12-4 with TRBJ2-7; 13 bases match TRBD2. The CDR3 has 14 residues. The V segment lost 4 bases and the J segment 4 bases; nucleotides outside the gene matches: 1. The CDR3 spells CASSWTSGSYEQYF. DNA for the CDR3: TGTGCCAGCAGTTGGACTAGCGGGAGTTACGAGCAGTACTTC.

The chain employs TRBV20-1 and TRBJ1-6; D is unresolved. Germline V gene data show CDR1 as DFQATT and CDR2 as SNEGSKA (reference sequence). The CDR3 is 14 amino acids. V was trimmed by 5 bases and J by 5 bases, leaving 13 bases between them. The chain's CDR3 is CSAPEFGNNSPLHF. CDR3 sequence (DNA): TGCAGTGCTCCGGAGTTCGGAAATAATTCACCCCTCCACTTT.

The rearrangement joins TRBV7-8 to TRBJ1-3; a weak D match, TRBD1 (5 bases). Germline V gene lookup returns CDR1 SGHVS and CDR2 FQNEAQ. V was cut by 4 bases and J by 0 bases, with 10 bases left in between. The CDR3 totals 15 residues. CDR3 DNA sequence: TGTGCCAGCAGCTGGGGACCCAGCTCTGGAAACACCATATATTTT. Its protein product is CASSWGPSSGNTIYF.

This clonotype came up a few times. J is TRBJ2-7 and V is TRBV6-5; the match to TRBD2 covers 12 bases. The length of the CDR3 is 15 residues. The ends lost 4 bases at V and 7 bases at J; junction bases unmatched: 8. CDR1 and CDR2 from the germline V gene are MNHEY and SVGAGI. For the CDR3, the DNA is TGTGCCAGCAGTTTCTTACTAGCGGGAGGATATGAGCAGTACTTC. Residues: CASSFLLAGGYEQYF.

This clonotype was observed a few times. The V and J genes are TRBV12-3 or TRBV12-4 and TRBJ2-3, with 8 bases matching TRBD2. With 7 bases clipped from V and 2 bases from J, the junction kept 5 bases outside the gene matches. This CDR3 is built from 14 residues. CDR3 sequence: CASKGLGVTDTQYF. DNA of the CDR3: TGTGCCAGCAAGGGACTAGGGGTCACAGATACGCAGTATTTT.

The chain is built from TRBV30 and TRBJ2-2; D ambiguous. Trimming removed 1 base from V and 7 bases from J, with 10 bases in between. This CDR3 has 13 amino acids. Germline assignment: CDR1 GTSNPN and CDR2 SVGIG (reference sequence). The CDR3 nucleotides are TGTGCCTGGAGTGACGGGCGCGGCGGGGAGCTGTTTTTT. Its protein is CAWSDGRGGELFF. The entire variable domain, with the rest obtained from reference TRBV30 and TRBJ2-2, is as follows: SQTIHQWPATLVQPVGSPLSLECTVEGTSNPNLYWYRQAAGRGLQLLFYSVGIGQISSEVPQNLSASRPQDRQFILSSKKLLLSDSGFYLCAWSDGRGGELFFGEGSRLTVL.

Written as DNA, the CDR3 is TGTGCCAGCACTTCTCTTAGCTCCTACGAGCAGTACTTC. As protein: CASTSLSSYEQYF. The J gene is TRBJ2-7, the V gene TRBV27; D unresolved. The germline V gene has CDR1 MNHEY and CDR2 SMNVEV (reference sequence). V was clipped by 7 bases and J by 0 bases, with 10 bases between them. This CDR3 is 13 amino acids long.

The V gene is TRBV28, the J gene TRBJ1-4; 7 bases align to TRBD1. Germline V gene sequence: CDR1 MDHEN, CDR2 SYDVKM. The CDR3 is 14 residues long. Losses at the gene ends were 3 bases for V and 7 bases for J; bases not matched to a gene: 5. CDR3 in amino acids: CASSFWQGVEKLFF. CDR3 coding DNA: TGTGCCAGCAGTTTTTGGCAGGGGGTTGAAAAACTGTTTTTT. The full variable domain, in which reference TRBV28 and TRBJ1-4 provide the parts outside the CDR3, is DVKVTQSSRYLVKRTGEKVFLECVQDMDHENMFWYRQDPGLGLRLIYFSYDVKMKEKGDIPEGYSVSREKKERFSLILESASTNQTSMYLCASSFWQGVEKLFFGSGTQLSVL.

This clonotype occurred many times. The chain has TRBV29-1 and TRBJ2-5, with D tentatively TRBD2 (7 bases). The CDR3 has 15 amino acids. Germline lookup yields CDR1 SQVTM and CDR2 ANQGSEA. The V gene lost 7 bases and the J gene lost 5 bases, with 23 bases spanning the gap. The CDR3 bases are TGCAGCGCCGCCCGGGGGGCGATACGCGGGGAGACCCAGTACTTC. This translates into CSAARGAIRGETQYF.

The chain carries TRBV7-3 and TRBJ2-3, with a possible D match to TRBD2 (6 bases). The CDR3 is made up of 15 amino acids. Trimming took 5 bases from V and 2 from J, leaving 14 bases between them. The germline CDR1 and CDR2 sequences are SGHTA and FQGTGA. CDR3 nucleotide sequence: TGTGCCAGCAGCCCCGTTAGCGGAACCACAGATACGCAGTATTTT. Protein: CASSPVSGTTDTQYF.

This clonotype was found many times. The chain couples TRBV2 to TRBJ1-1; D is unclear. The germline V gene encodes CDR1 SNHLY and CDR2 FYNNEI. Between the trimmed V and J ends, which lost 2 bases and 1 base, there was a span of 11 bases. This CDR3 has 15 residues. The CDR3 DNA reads TGTGCCAGCAGTGAACGACCGAATCCGAACACTGAAGCTTTCTTT. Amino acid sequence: CASSERPNPNTEAFF.

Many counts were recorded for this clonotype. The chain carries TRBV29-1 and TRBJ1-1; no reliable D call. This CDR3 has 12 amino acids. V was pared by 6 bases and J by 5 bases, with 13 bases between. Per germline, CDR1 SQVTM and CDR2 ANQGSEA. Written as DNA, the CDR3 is TGCAGCGTCCAGTACGGATTTACTGAAGCTTTCTTT. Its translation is CSVQYGFTEAFF.

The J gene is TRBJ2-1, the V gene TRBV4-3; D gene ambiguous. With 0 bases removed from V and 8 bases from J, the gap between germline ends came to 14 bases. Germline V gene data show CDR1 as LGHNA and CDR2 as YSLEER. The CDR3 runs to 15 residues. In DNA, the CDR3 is TGCGCCAGCAGCCAAGATAGGTGGGTCAGAGATGAGCAGTTCTTC. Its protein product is CASSQDRWVRDEQFF.

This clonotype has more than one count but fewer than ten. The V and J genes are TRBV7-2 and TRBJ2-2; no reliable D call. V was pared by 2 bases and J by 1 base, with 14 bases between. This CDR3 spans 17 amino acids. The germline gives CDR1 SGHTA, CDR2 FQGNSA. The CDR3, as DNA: TGTGCCAGCAGCTTAAGGTTTCGCACCCTGAACACCGGGGAGCTGTTTTTT. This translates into CASSLRFRTLNTGELFF.

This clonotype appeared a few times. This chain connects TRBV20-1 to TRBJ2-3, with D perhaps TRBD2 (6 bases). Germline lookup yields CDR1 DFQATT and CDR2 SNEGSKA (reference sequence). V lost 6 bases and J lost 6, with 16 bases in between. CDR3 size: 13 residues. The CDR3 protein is CSASAGRGDTQYF. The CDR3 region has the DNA TGCAGTGCCTCAGCGGGTAGAGGGGATACGCAGTATTTT.